This record concerns one TCR beta chain sequence. The specificity of this receptor is unknown. The input lacks base qualities; no much larger clone sits a single base away. Receptor libraries were prepared by the immunoSEQ multiplex PCR assay. Not all clones reach the TCRdb copy of this immuneACCESS table, which keeps in-frame sequences only. Checked studies attribute under half of the gap to unresolved V genes and leave the rest unexplained. For this sample there are roughly 57,000 clones; about 95% appear just once. The ten largest clones take up just over 3% of the sample. Unmatched junction bases come to 9, with V trimmed by 6 bases and J by 1 base. CDR1 and CDR2 (WNHNN, SYGVQD) derive from the germline V gene (reference sequence). The CDR3 contains 16 residues, cysteine and phenylalanine counted. Just CDR3 DNA is preserved here, 48 bases in frame from base 1. The data belong to a study of technical replicates of blood from several donors (TCRdb year 2017).

Recombination linked TRBV10-1 to TRBJ2-1, with 7 central nucleotides matching TRBD1. The sequenced sample was PBMCs. This receptor was identified in a human donor in good health. Some clones in this sample may be carry-over from other donors' samples. The DNA reads TGCGCCAGCAGAAAGAAACAGGGGTTTTCCTACAATGAGCAGTTCTTC. Translation gives CASRKKQGFSYNEQFF.